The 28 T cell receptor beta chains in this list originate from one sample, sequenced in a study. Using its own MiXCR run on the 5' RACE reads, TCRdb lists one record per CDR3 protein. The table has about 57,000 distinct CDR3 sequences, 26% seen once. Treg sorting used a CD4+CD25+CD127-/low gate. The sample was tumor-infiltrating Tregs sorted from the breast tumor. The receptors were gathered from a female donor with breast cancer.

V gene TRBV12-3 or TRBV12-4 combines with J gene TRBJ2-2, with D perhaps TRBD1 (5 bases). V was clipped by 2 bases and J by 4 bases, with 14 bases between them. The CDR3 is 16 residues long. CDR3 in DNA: TGTGCCAGCAGTTTATATGGGCAAAGGGGCACCGGGGAGCTGTTTTTT. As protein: CASSLYGQRGTGELFF.

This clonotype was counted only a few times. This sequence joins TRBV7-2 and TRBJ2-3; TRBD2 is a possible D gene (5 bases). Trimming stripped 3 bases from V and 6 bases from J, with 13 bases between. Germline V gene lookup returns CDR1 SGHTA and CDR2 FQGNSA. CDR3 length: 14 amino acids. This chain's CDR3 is CASSFRGSRDTQYF. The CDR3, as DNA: TGTGCCAGCAGCTTTAGAGGGAGCAGGGATACGCAGTATTTT.

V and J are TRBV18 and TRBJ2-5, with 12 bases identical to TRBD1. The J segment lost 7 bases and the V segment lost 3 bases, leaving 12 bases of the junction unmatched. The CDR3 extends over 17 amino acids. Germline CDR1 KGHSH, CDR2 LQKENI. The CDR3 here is CASSPSGTGGRAGTQYF. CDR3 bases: TGTGCCAGCTCACCCAGTGGGACAGGGGGCAGAGCAGGGACCCAGTACTTC.

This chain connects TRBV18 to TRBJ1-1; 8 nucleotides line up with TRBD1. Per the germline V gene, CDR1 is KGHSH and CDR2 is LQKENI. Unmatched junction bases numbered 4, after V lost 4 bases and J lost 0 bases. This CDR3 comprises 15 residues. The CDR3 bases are TGTGCCAGCTCACAGGGACAGGTTTTGAACACTGAAGCTTTCTTT. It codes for CASSQGQVLNTEAFF.

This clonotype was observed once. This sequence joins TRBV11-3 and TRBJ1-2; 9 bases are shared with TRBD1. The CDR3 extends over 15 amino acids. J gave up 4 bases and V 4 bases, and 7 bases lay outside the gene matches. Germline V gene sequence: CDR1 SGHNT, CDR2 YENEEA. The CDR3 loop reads CASSSDRGRGYGYTF. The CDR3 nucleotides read TGTGCCAGCAGCTCGGACAGGGGTAGAGGCTATGGCTACACCTTC. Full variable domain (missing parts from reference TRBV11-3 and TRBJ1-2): EAGVVQSPRYKIIEKKQPVAFWCNPISGHNTLYWYLQNLGQGPELLIRYENEEAVDDSQLPKDRFSAERLKGVDSTLKIQPAELGDSAVYLCASSSDRGRGYGYTFGSGTRLTVV.

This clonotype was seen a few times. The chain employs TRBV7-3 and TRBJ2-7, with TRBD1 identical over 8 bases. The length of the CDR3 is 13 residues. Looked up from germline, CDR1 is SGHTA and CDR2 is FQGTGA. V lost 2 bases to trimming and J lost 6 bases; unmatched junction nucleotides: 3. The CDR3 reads CASSLLTGGEQYF. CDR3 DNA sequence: TGTGCCAGCAGCTTATTAACAGGGGGCGAGCAGTACTTC.

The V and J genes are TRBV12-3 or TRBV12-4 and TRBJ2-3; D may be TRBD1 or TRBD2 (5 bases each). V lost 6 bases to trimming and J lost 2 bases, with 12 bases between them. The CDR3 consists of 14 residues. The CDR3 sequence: CASSRDRITDTQYF. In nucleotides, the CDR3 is TGTGCCAGCAGCCGGGACCGCATCACAGATACGCAGTATTTT.

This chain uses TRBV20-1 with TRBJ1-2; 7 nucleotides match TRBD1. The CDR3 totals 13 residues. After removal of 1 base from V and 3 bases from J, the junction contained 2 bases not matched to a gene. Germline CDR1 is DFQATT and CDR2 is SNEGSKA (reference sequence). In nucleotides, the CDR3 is TGCAGTGCTAGAGGGACAGGAGACTATGGCTACACCTTC. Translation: CSARGTGDYGYTF.

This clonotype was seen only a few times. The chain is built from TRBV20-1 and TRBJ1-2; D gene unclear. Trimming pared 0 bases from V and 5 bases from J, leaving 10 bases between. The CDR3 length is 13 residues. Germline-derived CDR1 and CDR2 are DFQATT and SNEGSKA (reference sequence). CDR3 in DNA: TGCAGTGCTAGAGATCACGACCATTATGGCTACACCTTC. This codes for CSARDHDHYGYTF.

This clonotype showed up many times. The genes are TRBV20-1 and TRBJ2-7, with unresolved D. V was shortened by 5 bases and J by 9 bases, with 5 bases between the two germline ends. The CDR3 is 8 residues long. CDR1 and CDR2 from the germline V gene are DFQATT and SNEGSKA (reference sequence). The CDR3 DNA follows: TGCAGTGCTCCACGGCAGTACTTC. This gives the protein CSAPRQYF.

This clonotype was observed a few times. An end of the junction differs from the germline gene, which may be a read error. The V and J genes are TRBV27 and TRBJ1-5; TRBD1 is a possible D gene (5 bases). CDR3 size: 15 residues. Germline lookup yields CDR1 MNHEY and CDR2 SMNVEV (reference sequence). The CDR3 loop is CAGSRRAGNNQPQHF. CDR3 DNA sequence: TGTGCCGGCAGTCGGAGGGCAGGGAACAATCAGCCCCAGCATTTT.

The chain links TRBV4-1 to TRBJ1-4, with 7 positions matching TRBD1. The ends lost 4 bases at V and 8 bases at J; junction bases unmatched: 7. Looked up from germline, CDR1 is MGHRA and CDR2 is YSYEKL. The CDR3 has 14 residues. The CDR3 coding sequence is TGCGCCAGCAGCCCTGGGACAGCGAGAGAAAAACTGTTTTTT. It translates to CASSPGTAREKLFF.

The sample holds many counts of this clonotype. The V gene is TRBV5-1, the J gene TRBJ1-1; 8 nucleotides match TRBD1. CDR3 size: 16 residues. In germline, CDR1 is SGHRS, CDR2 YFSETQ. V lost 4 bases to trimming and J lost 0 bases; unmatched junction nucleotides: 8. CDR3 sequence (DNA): TGCGCCAGCAGCCCCCGACAGGGGACGATGAACACTGAAGCTTTCTTT. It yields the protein CASSPRQGTMNTEAFF.

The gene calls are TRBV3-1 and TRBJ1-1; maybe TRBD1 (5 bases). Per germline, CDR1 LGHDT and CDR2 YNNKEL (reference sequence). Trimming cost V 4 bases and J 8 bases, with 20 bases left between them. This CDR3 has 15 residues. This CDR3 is CASSPSGTGPNEAFF. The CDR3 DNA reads TGTGCCAGCAGCCCGAGCGGGACGGGACCAAACGAAGCTTTCTTT.

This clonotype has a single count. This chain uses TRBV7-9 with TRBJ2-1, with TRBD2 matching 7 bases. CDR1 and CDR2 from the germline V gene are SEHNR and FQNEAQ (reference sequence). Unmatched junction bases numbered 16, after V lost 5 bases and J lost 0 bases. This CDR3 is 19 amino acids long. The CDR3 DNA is TGTGCCAGCAGCGCACAACGGGGGGAGGGACGAAGCTCCTACAATGAGCAGTTCTTC. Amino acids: CASSAQRGEGRSSYNEQFF. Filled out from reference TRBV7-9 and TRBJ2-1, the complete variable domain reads DTGVSQNPRHKITKRGQNVTFRCDPISEHNRLYWYRQTLGQGPEFLTYFQNEAQLEKSRLLSDRFSAERPKGSFSTLEIQRTEQGDSAMYLCASSAQRGEGRSSYNEQFFGPGTRLTVL.

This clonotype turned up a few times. CDR3 nucleotide sequence: TGTGCCAGCAGCCCTACTACCCACACCGGGGAGCTGTTTTTT. It codes for CASSPTTHTGELFF. This chain uses TRBV9 with TRBJ2-2; D remains unclear. CDR1 is SGDLS and CDR2 is YYNGEE in the germline V gene. CDR3 length: 14 amino acids. Between the trimmed V and J ends, which lost 4 bases and 3 bases, there was a span of 10 bases.

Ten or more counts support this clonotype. The CDR3 DNA reads as TGTGCCAGCAGGTTGACAGGGAACGGTCAGCCCCAGCATTTT. The encoded protein is CASRLTGNGQPQHF. The J gene is TRBJ1-5, the V gene TRBV6-1; TRBD1 aligns across 7 bases. The CDR3 loop spans 14 amino acids. V lost 6 bases to trimming and J lost 6 bases; unmatched junction nucleotides: 8. CDR1 is MNHNS, CDR2 SASEGT, per germline.

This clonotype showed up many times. CDR3 sequence (DNA): TGTGCCAGCAGGCCCGGGACAGGGGGCGCGGAGACCCAGTACTTC. The encoded protein is CASRPGTGGAETQYF. The chain links TRBV6-5 to TRBJ2-5, with TRBD1 matching 12 bases. With 6 bases clipped from V and 5 bases from J, the junction kept 7 bases outside the gene matches. The CDR3 extends over 15 amino acids. CDR1 and CDR2 from the germline V gene are MNHEY and SVGAGI.

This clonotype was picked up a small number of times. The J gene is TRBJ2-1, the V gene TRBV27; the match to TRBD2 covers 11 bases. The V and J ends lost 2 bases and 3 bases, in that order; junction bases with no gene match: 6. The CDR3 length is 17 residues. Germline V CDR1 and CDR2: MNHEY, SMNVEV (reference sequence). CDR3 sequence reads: CASSLRVTSGSYNEQFF. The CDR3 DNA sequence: TGTGCCAGCAGTTTAAGGGTCACTAGCGGGAGCTACAATGAGCAGTTCTTC.

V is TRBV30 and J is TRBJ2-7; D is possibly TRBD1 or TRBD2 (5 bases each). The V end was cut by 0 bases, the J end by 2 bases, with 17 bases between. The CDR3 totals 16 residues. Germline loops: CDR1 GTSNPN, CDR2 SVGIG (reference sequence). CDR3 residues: CAWSVLKGRRAYEQYF. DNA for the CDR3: TGTGCCTGGAGTGTACTGAAGGGACGACGGGCCTACGAGCAGTACTTC.

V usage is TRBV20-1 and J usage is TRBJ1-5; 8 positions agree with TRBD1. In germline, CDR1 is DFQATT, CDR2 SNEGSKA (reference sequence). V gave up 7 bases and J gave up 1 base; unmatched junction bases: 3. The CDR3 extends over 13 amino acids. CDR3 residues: CSVGQGSNQPQHF. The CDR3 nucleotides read TGCAGTGTTGGACAGGGAAGCAATCAGCCCCAGCATTTT.

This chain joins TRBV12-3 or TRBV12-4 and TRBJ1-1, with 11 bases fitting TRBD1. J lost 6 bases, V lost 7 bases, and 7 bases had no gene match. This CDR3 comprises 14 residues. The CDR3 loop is CASKPGQGGAEAFF. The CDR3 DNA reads TGTGCCAGCAAACCGGGACAGGGGGGTGCTGAAGCTTTCTTT.

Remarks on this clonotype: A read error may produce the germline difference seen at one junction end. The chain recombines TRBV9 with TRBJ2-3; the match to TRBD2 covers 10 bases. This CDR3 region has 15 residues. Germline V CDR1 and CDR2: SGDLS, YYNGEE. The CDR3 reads CASGVAGGYTDTQYF. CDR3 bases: TGTGCCAGCGGCGTAGCGGGAGGATATACAGATACGCAGTATTTT.

The CDR3 here is CASTPSGRGGAQFF. In nucleotides, the CDR3 is TGTGCCAGCACTCCTAGCGGGAGGGGGGGGGCGCAGTTCTTC. V gene TRBV6-5 combines with J gene TRBJ2-1; TRBD2 aligns across 12 bases. The CDR3 contains 14 residues. Germline values: CDR1 MNHEY, CDR2 SVGAGI. The ends lost 7 bases at V and 12 bases at J; junction bases unmatched: 10.

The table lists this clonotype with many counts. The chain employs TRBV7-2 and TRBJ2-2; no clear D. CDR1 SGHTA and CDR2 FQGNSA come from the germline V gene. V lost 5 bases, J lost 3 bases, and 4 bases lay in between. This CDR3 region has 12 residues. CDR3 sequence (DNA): TGTGCCAGCAGCCTAGACACCGGGGAGCTGTTTTTT. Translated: CASSLDTGELFF.

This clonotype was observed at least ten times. CDR3 sequence: CASSRGRFSGANVLTF. The CDR3 nucleotides read TGTGCCAGCAGTCGAGGAAGGTTCTCTGGGGCCAACGTCCTGACTTTC. The chain combines TRBV7-2 with TRBJ2-6; D is undetermined. This CDR3 region has 16 residues. In germline, CDR1 is SGHTA, CDR2 FQGNSA. V was cut by 6 bases and J by 0 bases, with 12 bases left in between.

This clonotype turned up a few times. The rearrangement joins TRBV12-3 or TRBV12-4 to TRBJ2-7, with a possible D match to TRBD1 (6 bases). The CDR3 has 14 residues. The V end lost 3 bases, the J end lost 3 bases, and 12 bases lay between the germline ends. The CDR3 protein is CASSFRAGDYEQYF. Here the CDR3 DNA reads TGTGCCAGCAGTTTTCGTGCAGGGGACTACGAGCAGTACTTC.

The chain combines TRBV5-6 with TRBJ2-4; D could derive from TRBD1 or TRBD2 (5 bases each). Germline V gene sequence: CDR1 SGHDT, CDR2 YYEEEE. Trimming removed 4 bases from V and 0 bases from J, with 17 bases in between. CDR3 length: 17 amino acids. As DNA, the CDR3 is TGTGCCAGCAGCGCCGGGGACCGGCGTTTAGCCAAAAACATTCAGTACTTC. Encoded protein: CASSAGDRRLAKNIQYF.